The clone carrying this T cell receptor beta chain turned up a few times. Its antigen remains unidentified. A unique molecular identifier was attached to every TCR cDNA molecule. TCRdb analysed the 5' RACE reads with MiXCR anew, one entry per CDR3 protein. The table lists about 56,000 distinct CDR3 sequences, roughly 7.9% of them singletons. This entry is derived from a study of spatial heterogeneity in lung cancer. The wider study: In the raw reads, each unique TCR and UMI combination was present more than ten times on average.

Study-wide findings and caveats: Blood showed ubiquitous tumor TCRs more often at resection than at routine follow-up.

Documented time point: sample taken at primary tumor resection. From tumor, nontumor lung or frozen PBMC, whole RNA was taken unsorted for sequencing. There were approximately 69 donors, all of them untreated patients with early-stage non-small cell lung cancer. Trimming cost V 6 bases and J 7 bases; bases outside gene matches: 3. The V gene's germline CDR1 is DFQATT and CDR2 SNEGSKA (reference sequence). The CDR3 is 11 residues long. V gene TRBV20-1 combines with J gene TRBJ2-1; 7 bases line up with TRBD1. The TCR sequence derives from a female donor with early-stage non-small cell lung cancer. The sequences come from PBMCs, collected at surgery. DNA for the CDR3: TGCAGTGCCACGACAGGGAATGAGCAGTTCTTC. It codes for CSATTGNEQFF.